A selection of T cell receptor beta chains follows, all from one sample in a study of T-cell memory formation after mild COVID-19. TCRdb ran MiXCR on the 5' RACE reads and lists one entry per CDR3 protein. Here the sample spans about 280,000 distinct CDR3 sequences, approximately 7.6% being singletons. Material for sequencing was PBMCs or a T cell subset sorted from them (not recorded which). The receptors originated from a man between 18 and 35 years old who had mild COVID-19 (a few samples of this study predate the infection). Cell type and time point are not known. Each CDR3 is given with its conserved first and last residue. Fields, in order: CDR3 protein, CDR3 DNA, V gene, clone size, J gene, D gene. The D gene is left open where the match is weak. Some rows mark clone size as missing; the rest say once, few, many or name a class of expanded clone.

CASSQERAGGTDTQYF TGCGCCAGCAGCCAAGAGAGAGCAGGGGGCACAGATACGCAGTATTTT TRBV4-3 . TRBJ2-3 .
CASSLYPTVAKNIQYF TGTGCCAGCAGTTTATACCCGACGGTAGCCAAAAACATTCAGTACTTC TRBV27 . TRBJ2-4 .
CASTHGGWTNTEAFF TGCGCCAGCACTCACGGAGGTTGGACGAACACTGAAGCTTTCTTT TRBV5-1 few TRBJ1-1 .
CASSWNNGNTGELFF TGCGCCAGCAGCTGGAATAACGGAAACACCGGGGAGCTGTTTTTT TRBV5-1 . TRBJ2-2 .
CASSQTGPHDGYTF TGTGCCAGCAGCCAAACCGGACCGCACGATGGCTACACCTTC TRBV11-1 few TRBJ1-2 .
CASSREENQPQHF TGTGCCAGCAGCAGGGAGGAAAATCAGCCCCAGCATTTT TRBV6-4 . TRBJ1-5 .
CASSPRTSGGAVEQFF TGTGCCAGCAGCCCCCGGACTAGCGGGGGGGCCGTTGAGCAGTTCTTC TRBV9 . TRBJ2-1 TRBD2
CSASEDPHEQYF TGCAGTGCCTCGGAGGACCCCCACGAGCAGTACTTC TRBV20-1 many TRBJ2-7 .
CSARMLGQPNTGELFF TGCAGTGCTAGGATGTTAGGGCAGCCCAACACCGGGGAGCTGTTTTTT TRBV20-1 . TRBJ2-2 .
CASSVGVTGGYEQYF TGTGCCAGCAGCGTAGGTGTGACAGGGGGTTACGAGCAGTACTTC TRBV9 many TRBJ2-7 TRBD1
CASSQDWTNSNQPQHF TGCGCCAGCAGCCAAGATTGGACCAATAGCAATCAGCCCCAGCATTTT TRBV4-3 many TRBJ1-5 .
CASSPILQETQYF TGTGCCAGCTCACCGATCTTACAAGAGACCCAGTACTTC TRBV18 . TRBJ2-5 .
CASSLGAGGDSIQYF TGCGCCAGCAGCTTGGGCGCAGGGGGGGATAGTATTCAGTACTTC TRBV5-1 . TRBJ2-4 .
CASSYSKGLPYEQYF TGTGCCAGCAGTTACTCGAAGGGGTTACCGTACGAGCAGTACTTC TRBV6-5 few TRBJ2-7 .
CATSRGSGGQETQYF TGTGCCACCAGCAGAGGGTCAGGGGGCCAGGAGACCCAGTACTTC TRBV15 few TRBJ2-5 TRBD1
CASSRAAQETQYF TGTGCCAGCAGTCGGGCCGCCCAAGAGACCCAGTACTTC TRBV12-3/TRBV12-4 . TRBJ2-5 .
CASSQDSTASEQYF TGTGCCAGCAGCCAAGATTCGACCGCCTCCGAGCAGTACTTC TRBV4-2 few TRBJ2-7 .
CASSYSMRGALGETQYF TGTGCCAGCAGTTACTCTATGCGCGGGGCGTTAGGGGAGACCCAGTACTTC TRBV6-5 few TRBJ2-5 .
CSAQGLITNQPQHF TGCAGTGCTCAGGGGTTGATTACCAATCAGCCCCAGCATTTT TRBV20-1 few TRBJ1-5 .
CASSYYPGLDLHEQFF TGTGCCAGCAGTTACTACCCGGGACTAGATCTCCATGAGCAGTTCTTC TRBV6-5 few TRBJ2-1 TRBD2
CASGDLANYGYTF TGTGCCAGTGGGGATCTAGCTAACTATGGCTACACCTTC TRBV10-3 . TRBJ1-2 .
CSARDSGAKNIQYF TGCAGTGCTAGGGACAGCGGAGCCAAAAACATTCAGTACTTC TRBV20-1 few TRBJ2-4 .
CSARDSGNKQPQHF TGCAGTGCTAGAGATTCAGGGAATAAGCAGCCCCAGCATTTT TRBV20-1 . TRBJ1-5 .
CASSQETGGFTYEQYF TGCGCCAGCAGCCAAGAGACAGGAGGATTCACCTACGAGCAGTACTTC TRBV4-1 few TRBJ2-7 .
CASSPRGFMNTEAFF TGTGCCAGCAGCCCCAGGGGGTTCATGAACACTGAAGCTTTCTTT TRBV9 . TRBJ1-1 TRBD1
CASSSGLAGFHEQFF TGTGCCAGCAGCTCAGGACTAGCGGGCTTCCATGAGCAGTTCTTC TRBV7-9 few TRBJ2-1 TRBD2
CASSHRTSGRPYEQYF TGTGCCAGCAGCCACCGGACTAGCGGGAGGCCCTACGAGCAGTACTTC TRBV7-8 . TRBJ2-7 TRBD2
CATSDPPRDTGELFF TGTGCCACCAGTGATCCCCCCAGGGACACCGGGGAGCTGTTTTTT TRBV24-1 few TRBJ2-2 .
CASSLDRTLEEKLFF TGTGCCAGCAGCTTAGACCGGACACTGGAAGAAAAACTGTTTTTT TRBV7-9 . TRBJ1-4 .
CASSLQGATGTDTQYF TGCGCCAGCAGCTTACAGGGGGCGACGGGCACAGATACGCAGTATTTT TRBV5-1 . TRBJ2-3 TRBD1
CASTSRSGNTGELFF TGTGCCAGCACCTCTAGGAGCGGGAACACCGGGGAGCTGTTTTTT TRBV2 few TRBJ2-2 .
CASSHSGQGNEKLFF TGTGCCAGCAGCCATTCGGGACAGGGGAATGAAAAACTGTTTTTT TRBV7-2 . TRBJ1-4 TRBD1
CASSRNILAGGTDTQYF TGTGCCAGCAGCCGAAACATACTAGCGGGGGGCACAGATACGCAGTATTTT TRBV11-2 . TRBJ2-3 TRBD2
CSVAAGSVDEQYF TGCAGCGTTGCCGCAGGGTCTGTCGACGAGCAGTACTTC TRBV29-1 few TRBJ2-7 .
CSARGTSGAQRTDTQYF TGCAGTGCTCGCGGGACTAGCGGGGCCCAACGCACAGATACGCAGTATTTT TRBV20-1 . TRBJ2-3 TRBD2
CASSFGTSAYEQYF TGTGCCAGCAGCTTCGGGACCTCCGCCTACGAGCAGTACTTC TRBV7-6 few TRBJ2-7 .
CASSLVGIRSSYNSPLHF TGTGCCAGCAGCTTGGTCGGGATTAGAAGCTCCTATAATTCACCCCTCCACTTT TRBV5-4 few TRBJ1-6 .